The 15 T cell receptor beta chains below come from one sample, sequenced in a study of beta chain features in type 1 diabetes. The entirety of the isolated RNA underwent reverse transcription, so expressed TCRB transcripts were sequenced. Libraries were prepared by immunoSEQ multiplex PCR; TCRdb keeps only in-frame clonotypes and omits some of them. This repertoire shows 350,000 to 450,000 clones, around 13% found once; its top ten account for roughly 0.04%. Material for sequencing was naive CD4+ T cells from blood. These receptor sequences come from a man under 40 in good health.

This clone has only a few counts. The rearrangement uses TRBV4-2 and TRBJ1-1; 8 nucleotides align to TRBD1. CDR3 size: 15 residues. Germline CDR1 is LGHNA and CDR2 is YNFKEQ. J was trimmed by 2 bases and V by 3 bases; bases with no gene match: 5. This CDR3 reads CASSQAGQGNTEAFF. The CDR3 DNA reads as TGTGCCAGCAGCCAGGCAGGACAGGGAAACACTGAAGCTTTCTTT.

The V and J genes are TRBV5-4 and TRBJ1-2; no clear D gene. The CDR3 consists of 14 residues. Germline-derived CDR1 and CDR2 are SGHNT and YYREEE (reference sequence). Trimming cost V 6 bases and J 0 bases, with 12 bases left between them. The DNA of the CDR3 is TGTGCCAGCACCCACCAGGTTTCTAACTATGGCTACACCTTC. Its protein product is CASTHQVSNYGYTF.

This clone was counted ten times or more. This rearrangement joins TRBV29-1 to TRBJ2-1, with D possibly matching TRBD2 (6 bases). Germline assignment: CDR1 SQVTM and CDR2 ANQGSEA. This CDR3 spans 12 amino acids. V lost 3 bases to trimming and J lost 7 bases, with 10 bases between them. CDR3 residues: CSVDGRANEQFF. DNA of the CDR3: TGCAGCGTTGACGGGAGAGCGAATGAGCAGTTCTTC.

The CDR3 nucleotides read TGTGCCAGCAGCTTGGCGGTCTCCTACGAGCAGTACTTC. Its protein product is CASSLAVSYEQYF. The rearrangement uses TRBV7-2 and TRBJ2-7; D is uncertain. The CDR3 contains 13 residues. The V end lost 3 bases, the J end lost 0 bases, and 6 bases lay between the germline ends. CDR1 and CDR2 from the germline V gene are SGHTA and FQGNSA.

The rearrangement joins TRBV7-6 to TRBJ1-1; unclear D gene. Germline V lookup: CDR1 SGHVS, CDR2 FNYEAQ. Between the trimmed V and J ends, which lost 4 bases and 2 bases, there was a span of 17 bases. There are 16 residues in the CDR3. In DNA form, the CDR3 reads TGTGCCAGCAGCTCCACCTTAACCCGGGGAAACACTGAAGCTTTCTTT. It codes for CASSSTLTRGNTEAFF.

The CDR3 is CASSGSDRGWPDSPLHF. The CDR3 coding sequence is TGTGCCAGCAGCGGGTCGGACAGGGGTTGGCCCGATTCACCCCTCCACTTT. This chain connects TRBV9 to TRBJ1-6; 9 nucleotides agree with TRBD1. V dropped 3 bases and J dropped 8; count of bases not matched to a gene: 12. Germline V gene data show CDR1 as SGDLS and CDR2 as YYNGEE. This CDR3 comprises 17 residues.

The chain joins TRBV20-1 to TRBJ2-5; D tentatively fits TRBD1 or TRBD2 (5 bases each). V dropped 6 bases and J dropped 5 bases, with 10 bases sitting between them. CDR3 length equals 11 residues. The germline V gene encodes CDR1 DFQATT and CDR2 SNEGSKA (reference sequence). The CDR3 sequence is CSARDPETQYF. The CDR3 DNA reads TGCAGTGCAAGGGACCCCGAGACCCAGTACTTC.

This clone was counted a few times. The chain has TRBV7-2 and TRBJ2-7; D remains unclear. V gave up 1 base and J gave up 1 base, with 8 bases separating them. Germline CDR1 and CDR2: SGHTA and FQGNSA. The CDR3 loop spans 14 amino acids. CDR3 sequence reads: CASSLDYGSYEQYF. Here the CDR3 DNA reads TGTGCCAGCAGCTTAGATTATGGGTCCTACGAGCAGTACTTC.

There are a few counts of this clone. V is TRBV7-8 and J is TRBJ2-6, with D perhaps being TRBD1 or TRBD2 (5 bases each). The CDR3 extends over 15 amino acids. Germline V CDR1 and CDR2: SGHVS, FQNEAQ. The V end lost 4 bases, the J end lost 0 bases, and 7 bases lay between the germline ends. The CDR3 is CASSWGSSGANVLTF. The CDR3 bases are TGTGCCAGCAGCTGGGGGTCCTCTGGGGCCAACGTCCTGACTTTC.

This chain links TRBV13 with TRBJ2-1, with D maybe TRBD2 (7 bases). Trimming stripped 0 bases from V and 11 bases from J, with 17 bases between. There are 15 residues in the CDR3. Germline V CDR1 and CDR2: PRHDT, FYEKMQ (reference sequence). DNA for the CDR3: TGTGCCAGCAGCTTAGGCCCTCGGGGGGCTACCAAGCAGTTCTTC. Translated, it gives CASSLGPRGATKQFF.

This chain uses TRBV7-9 with TRBJ2-2, with a possible D match to TRBD1 (5 bases). The CDR3 loop spans 12 amino acids. Deletions cut 8 bases from V and 14 bases from J, with 18 bases between. Germline CDR1 reads SEHNR; CDR2 reads FQNEAQ (reference sequence). The DNA of the CDR3 is TGTGCCAGCCTAAGACAGCCCCAGGGTCTGTTTTTT. Amino acid sequence: CASLRQPQGLFF.

This clone was recorded a few times. The J gene is TRBJ2-3, the V gene TRBV7-6; D is perhaps TRBD2 (6 bases). The V gene's germline CDR1 is SGHVS and CDR2 FNYEAQ. The CDR3 covers 16 residues. V was trimmed by 1 base and J by 4 bases, leaving 15 bases between them. This CDR3 reads CASSLGQKRVADTQYF. The CDR3 coding sequence is TGTGCCAGCAGCTTAGGGCAGAAGCGGGTGGCAGATACGCAGTATTTT.

This clone was counted between two and nine times. The gene calls are TRBV14 and TRBJ2-5; D is uncertain. The CDR3 length is 14 residues. The V gene lost 2 bases and the J gene lost 4 bases, with 11 bases spanning the gap. The germline V gene has CDR1 SGHDN and CDR2 FVKESK. The CDR3 spells CASSQLISGETQYF. As DNA, the CDR3 is TGTGCCAGCAGCCAATTAATATCCGGAGAGACCCAGTACTTC. Supplemented by reference TRBV14 and TRBJ2-5, the full variable domain reads EAGVTQFPSHSVIEKGQTVTLRCDPISGHDNLYWYRRVMGKEIKFLLHFVKESKQDESGMPNNRFLAERTGGTYSTLKVQPAELEDSGVYFCASSQLISGETQYFGPGTRLLVL.

This clone was recorded a few times. The V gene is TRBV30, the J gene TRBJ1-5; D gene uncertain. CDR1 GTSNPN and CDR2 SVGIG come from the germline V gene (reference sequence). V was shortened by 0 bases and J by 4 bases, with 7 bases between the two germline ends. The CDR3 is 13 residues long. CDR3 DNA: TGTGCCTGGAGTGTAACCCCGAATCAGCCCCAGCATTTT. Translating it yields CAWSVTPNQPQHF.

With respect to this clone: The junction does not match germline at one end; this may be a read error. The chain links TRBV5-4 to TRBJ2-5, with 12 bases that match TRBD2. The length of the CDR3 is 15 residues. Germline V gene sequence: CDR1 SGHNT, CDR2 YYREEE (reference sequence). CDR3 nucleotides: TGTGCCAGCAGCTTGGCTAGCGGGGGGGCCCAATCGGCGCACTTC. Amino acid sequence: CASSLASGGAQSAHF.